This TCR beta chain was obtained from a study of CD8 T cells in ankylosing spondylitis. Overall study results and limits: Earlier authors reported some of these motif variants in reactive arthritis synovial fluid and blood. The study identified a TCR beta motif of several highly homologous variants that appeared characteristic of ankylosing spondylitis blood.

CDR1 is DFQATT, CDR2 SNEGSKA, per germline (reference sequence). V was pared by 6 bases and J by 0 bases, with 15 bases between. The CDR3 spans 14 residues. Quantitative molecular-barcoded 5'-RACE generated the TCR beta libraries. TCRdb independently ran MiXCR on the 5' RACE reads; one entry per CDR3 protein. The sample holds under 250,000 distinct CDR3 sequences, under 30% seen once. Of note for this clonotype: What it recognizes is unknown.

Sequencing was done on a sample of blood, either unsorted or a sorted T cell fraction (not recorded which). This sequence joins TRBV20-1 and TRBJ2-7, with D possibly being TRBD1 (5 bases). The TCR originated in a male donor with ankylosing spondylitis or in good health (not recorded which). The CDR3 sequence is CSALRQRSSYEQYF. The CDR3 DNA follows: TGCAGTGCCCTCCGACAGAGGAGCTCCTACGAGCAGTACTTC.